A selection of T cell receptor beta chains follows, all from one sample in a study of cytomegalovirus exposure and HLA in healthy donors. The protocol was immunoSEQ multiplex PCR, while the TCRdb copy is restricted to in-frame clones and leaves out a portion. The sample lists about 75,000 clones; 84% were seen once. The sequenced sample consisted of PBMCs. Receptors originate from a man in his 70s in good health and CMV-seropositive. CDR3s include the opening cysteine and the closing phenylalanine or tryptophan. A D gene is named only where the DNA matches it firmly. Clone size is shown for a subset of rows, as once, few, many or a class of expanded clone.

V	size	J	D	CDR3	DNA
TRBV25-1	once	TRBJ1-2	NA	CASSGGGVGYGYTF	TGTGCCAGCTCGGGGGGAGGGGTGGGCTATGGCTACACCTTC
TRBV11-2	NA	TRBJ2-1	TRBD2	CASSLASGSHEQFF	TGTGCCAGCAGCTTGGCTAGCGGGAGCCATGAGCAGTTCTTC
TRBV5-1	NA	TRBJ1-2	TRBD1	CASSLGDSGFRGYTF	TGCGCCAGCAGCTTGGGGGACAGCGGATTTAGGGGCTACACCTTC
TRBV7-2	NA	TRBJ2-7	TRBD2	CASSLQLAGTYEQYF	TGTGCCAGCAGCCTCCAACTAGCGGGGACTTACGAGCAGTACTTC
TRBV10-2	NA	TRBJ1-1	TRBD1	CASTGQAIGTEAFF	TGCGCCAGCACTGGACAGGCGATAGGGACTGAAGCTTTCTTT
TRBV29-1	NA	TRBJ2-1	TRBD2	CSVDGGRAYNEQFF	TGCAGCGTTGACGGCGGGAGGGCCTACAATGAGCAGTTCTTC
TRBV19	NA	TRBJ2-7	TRBD1	CASSPGTGGSYEQYF	TGTGCCAGTAGCCCCGGGACAGGGGGCTCCTACGAGCAGTACTTC
TRBV4-1	NA	TRBJ1-3	NA	CASSEGTDSGNTIYF	TGCGCCAGCAGTGAGGGAACCGACTCTGGAAACACCATATATTTT
TRBV7-9	NA	TRBJ2-7	NA	CASSPQDEQYF	TGTGCCAGCAGCCCCCAGGACGAGCAGTACTTC
TRBV13	NA	TRBJ2-7	TRBD1	CASSSRTGSYEQYF	TGTGCCAGCAGCTCCAGGACAGGGTCTTACGAGCAGTACTTC
TRBV19	once	TRBJ2-5	TRBD2	CASSPQGLAGVETQYF	TGTGCCAGTAGTCCCCAGGGACTAGCGGGAGTGGAGACCCAGTACTTC
TRBV7-2	NA	TRBJ2-6	TRBD1	CASSNRRDRGLSGANVLTF	TGTGCCAGCAGCAACCGCCGGGACAGGGGGCTCTCTGGGGCCAACGTCCTGACTTTC
TRBV7-6	NA	TRBJ2-5	NA	CASTQGQGGQETQYF	TGTGCCAGCACCCAAGGTCAGGGGGGACAAGAGACCCAGTACTTC
TRBV5-4	NA	TRBJ2-1	NA	CASSSIRRLVGSYNEQFF	TGTGCCAGCAGCTCGATTAGGAGACTAGTGGGCTCTTATAATGAGCAGTTCTTC
TRBV5-1	NA	TRBJ2-7	NA	CASSSGWGRNYEQYF	TGCGCCAGCAGCTCTGGGTGGGGGCGGAACTACGAGCAGTACTTC
TRBV30	NA	TRBJ1-1	NA	CAWSPAGAQKAFF	TGTGCCTGGAGTCCCGCGGGAGCCCAGAAGGCTTTCTTT
TRBV9	NA	TRBJ2-1	NA	CASSVQGLYNEQFF	TGTGCCAGCAGCGTGCAGGGACTTTACAATGAGCAGTTCTTC
TRBV11-2	few	TRBJ2-5	NA	CASSLWGRGETQYF	TGTGCCAGCAGCTTATGGGGGCGAGGAGAGACCCAGTACTTC
TRBV5-1	NA	TRBJ2-5	TRBD2	CASSLAPGSGSETQYF	TGCGCCAGCAGCTTGGCCCCGGGTAGCGGGAGTGAGACCCAGTACTTC
TRBV7-9	NA	TRBJ2-5	TRBD2	CASSPGLAGGETQYF	TGTGCCAGCAGTCCGGGACTAGCGGGGGGAGAGACCCAGTACTTC